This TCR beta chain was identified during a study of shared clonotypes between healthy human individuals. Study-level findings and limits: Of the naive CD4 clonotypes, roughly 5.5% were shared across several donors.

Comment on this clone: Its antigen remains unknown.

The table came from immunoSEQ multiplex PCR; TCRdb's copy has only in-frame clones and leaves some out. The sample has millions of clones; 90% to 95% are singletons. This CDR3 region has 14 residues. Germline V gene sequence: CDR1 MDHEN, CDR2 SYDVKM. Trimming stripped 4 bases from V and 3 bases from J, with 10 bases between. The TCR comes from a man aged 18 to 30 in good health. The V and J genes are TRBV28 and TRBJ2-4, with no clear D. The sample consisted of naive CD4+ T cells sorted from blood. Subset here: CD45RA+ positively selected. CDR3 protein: CASSSRVLKNIQYF. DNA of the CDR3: TGTGCCAGCAGTTCCCGGGTCCTCAAAAACATTCAGTACTTC.